This is a list of T cell receptor beta chains from one sample in a study of cytotoxic CD8 clonotypes in ibrutinib-treated CLL. The repertoire was sequenced with immunoSEQ multiplex PCR; TCRdb's copy has only in-frame clones and lacks some. The data contain some 350,000 clones, 60% to 80% of them singletons. Material: PBMCs, obtained after 36 months of ibrutinib treatment. Every receptor here comes from a human donor with chronic lymphocytic leukemia. Each CDR3 is given with its conserved first and last residue. The D gene is left open where the match is weak. Clone size is stated in some rows and not others, as once, few, many or a class when expanded.

D,J,size,V,DNA,CDR3
NA,TRBJ1-2,NA,TRBV7-9,TGTGCCAGCAGCTTAGCGAGCACAGGGCGAGGTAACTATGGCTACACCTTC,CASSLASTGRGNYGYTF
NA,TRBJ1-1,NA,TRBV11-1,TGTGCCAGCAGCCCGGGCACTGAAGCTTTCTTT,CASSPGTEAFF
NA,TRBJ2-7,NA,TRBV5-1,TGCGCCAGCAGCTTGGCACAAAATTACGAGCAGTACTTC,CASSLAQNYEQYF
TRBD1,TRBJ1-4,NA,TRBV25-1,TGTGCCAGCAGTGAGTCAGGGGGAAATTGGGAAAAACTGTTTTTT,CASSESGGNWEKLFF
NA,TRBJ2-7,few,TRBV27,TGTGCTAGTGCGGAGAATCGGGGAAACTACGAGCAGTACTTC,CASAENRGNYEQYF
TRBD2,TRBJ2-3,NA,TRBV28,TGTGCCACCAAACTAGCGGGAAACACAGATACGCAGTATTTT,CATKLAGNTDTQYF
NA,TRBJ1-1,few,TRBV5-1,TGCGCCAGCAGCTTGGTAGCTGGGGGCACTGAAGCTTTCTTT,CASSLVAGGTEAFF
NA,TRBJ2-7,NA,TRBV5-1,TGCGCCAGCAGCCGAGGGGCCGGGACAAGTGTCTACGAGCAGTACTTC,CASSRGAGTSVYEQYF
TRBD1,TRBJ2-3,NA,TRBV5-1,TGCGCCAGCAGAACCGGACAGGGAAACACGCAGTATTTT,CASRTGQGNTQYF
NA,TRBJ2-2,few,TRBV9,TGTGCCAGCAGCGTAGGGGGTCAGATTACCACCGGGGAGCTGTTTTTT,CASSVGGQITTGELFF
NA,TRBJ1-4,few,TRBV5-1,TGCGCCAGCAGCTTGGCAGGGGCTAATGAAAAACTGTTTTTT,CASSLAGANEKLFF
NA,TRBJ2-2,NA,TRBV28,TGTGCCAGCAGTGGGACGGGGTCCTTCACCGGGGAGCTGTTTTTT,CASSGTGSFTGELFF
NA,TRBJ1-2,NA,TRBV27,TGTGCCAGCAGTTTAAGACAGGCGATTGGTGGCTACACCTTC,CASSLRQAIGGYTF
NA,TRBJ2-1,NA,TRBV7-9,TGTGCCAGCAGCCAGGACGGCGGCTCCTACAATGAGCAGTTCTTC,CASSQDGGSYNEQFF
NA,TRBJ2-1,NA,TRBV19,TGTGCCAGTAGTAGTTGGAGCAATGAGCAGTTCTTC,CASSSWSNEQFF
NA,TRBJ2-5,NA,TRBV5-1,TGCGCCAGCAGCTTGGCGGGACTGCAAGAGACCCAGTACTTC,CASSLAGLQETQYF
NA,TRBJ2-3,few,TRBV4-1,TGCGCCAGCAGCCAAGGAGGGTTGGGCAGGGTCGCAGATACGCAGTATTTT,CASSQGGLGRVADTQYF
NA,TRBJ1-1,NA,TRBV4-1,TGCGCCAGCAGCCAAGCCAAGACCCTGGGGGACACTGAAGCTTTCTTT,CASSQAKTLGDTEAFF
NA,TRBJ1-5,NA,TRBV13,TGTGCCAGCAGCATAAAGGCGGCCGGGACCGCCAACAATCAGCCCCAGCATTTT,CASSIKAAGTANNQPQHF
NA,TRBJ2-1,NA,TRBV27,TGTGCCAGCAGCCCCCCAGTGGGGAATGAGCAGTTCTTC,CASSPPVGNEQFF
NA,TRBJ1-2,NA,TRBV15,TGTGCCACCAGCAGGGATCGGATGCTTAACTATGGCTACACCTTC,CATSRDRMLNYGYTF
NA,TRBJ2-3,few,TRBV9,TGTGCCAGCAGCGGCCTCACAGATACGCAGTATTTT,CASSGLTDTQYF
NA,TRBJ1-3,NA,TRBV5-1,TGCGCCAGCAGCTCAGATTTCTACTCTGGAAACACCATATATTTT,CASSSDFYSGNTIYF
NA,TRBJ2-1,NA,TRBV9,TGTGCCAGCAGCGTAGATCTTAGCATTCACAATGAGCAGTTCTTC,CASSVDLSIHNEQFF
NA,TRBJ2-2,NA,TRBV4-1,TGCGCCAGCAGCCAAGATCTATGGGTTGGCACCGGGGAGCTGTTTTTT,CASSQDLWVGTGELFF
NA,TRBJ2-7,few,TRBV18,TGTGCCAGCTCACCAATTCGGACAGCCTCTTCCTACGAGCAGTACTTC,CASSPIRTASSYEQYF
NA,TRBJ2-7,NA,TRBV7-2,TGTGCCAGCAGCTTAGCGCCGAGTCCCCTCTACTACGAGCAGTACTTC,CASSLAPSPLYYEQYF